The rows below give T cell receptor beta chains drawn from one sample of a study of T cells after yellow fever vaccination. Via MiXCR, TCRdb re-called the 5' RACE reads, giving one row per CDR3 protein. The data contain fewer than 90,000 distinct CDR3 sequences, around 6.9% of them singletons. This sample comprised CD8+ T cells sorted from PBMCs, obtained less than 6 days after the first yellow fever vaccination. The receptors stem from a man aged 18 to 35 who received the YFV17D yellow fever vaccine. The CDR3 runs from the conserved cysteine through the conserved F or W. The order of the fields is D gene, J gene, clone size, V gene, CDR3 protein, CDR3 DNA. D genes are given only for firm matches. Clone size is stated in some rows and not others, as once, few, many or a class when expanded.

>-|TRBJ2-1|few|TRBV29-1
CSVSRPRLVNEQFF
TGCAGCGTTAGTCGGCCTAGACTTGTTAATGAGCAGTTCTTC
>TRBD1|TRBJ2-7|few|TRBV18
CASSWTGRYYEQYF
TGTGCCAGCTCATGGACAGGGAGATACTACGAGCAGTACTTC
>-|TRBJ2-2|-|TRBV4-3
CASSQVTGELFF
TGCGCCAGCAGCCAAGTGACCGGGGAGCTGTTTTTT
>TRBD2|TRBJ2-1|-|TRBV6-1
CASSSGLDYNEQFF
TGTGCCAGCTCTAGCGGCCTAGACTACAATGAGCAGTTCTTC
>-|TRBJ2-7|-|TRBV6-1
CASSSRDNLYEQYF
TGTGCCAGCAGCAGCCGGGACAACCTCTACGAGCAGTACTTC
>-|TRBJ1-1|many|TRBV4-1
CASSPVGLRNTEAFF
TGCGCCAGCAGCCCTGTCGGTTTGAGGAACACTGAAGCTTTCTTT
>TRBD1|TRBJ1-1|many|TRBV27
CASSLFTGVETEAFF
TGTGCCAGCAGTTTATTTACAGGGGTGGAAACTGAAGCTTTCTTT
>-|TRBJ2-1|many|TRBV6-2/TRBV6-3
CASSYRGLYNEQFF
TGTGCCAGCAGTTATAGGGGGTTATACAATGAGCAGTTCTTC
>TRBD2|TRBJ2-1|many|TRBV4-2
CASSQDPAGGYNEQFF
TGTGCCAGCAGCCAAGATCCAGCGGGGGGGTACAATGAGCAGTTCTTC
>-|TRBJ2-3|many|TRBV4-3
CASSQATGSFRTDTQYF
TGCGCCAGCAGCCAGGCCACAGGGAGCTTCCGCACAGATACGCAGTATTTT
>-|TRBJ2-2|many|TRBV24-1
CATSDLPDTGELFF
TGTGCCACCAGTGATTTGCCGGACACCGGGGAGCTGTTTTTT
>-|TRBJ2-4|-|TRBV12-3/TRBV12-4
CASSLEVAGPPLGNIQYF
TGTGCCAGCAGTTTAGAGGTCGCCGGGCCCCCCCTAGGGAACATTCAGTACTTC
>-|TRBJ1-1|many|TRBV4-1
CASSQVGSFEAFF
TGCGCCAGCAGCCAAGTGGGGTCTTTTGAAGCTTTCTTT
>-|TRBJ2-1|many|TRBV27
CASSLSGLIEQFF
TGTGCCAGCAGTTTAAGTGGGCTGATTGAGCAGTTCTTC
>-|TRBJ2-3|few|TRBV7-2
CASKDSAPDTQYF
TGTGCCAGCAAGGATTCGGCACCAGATACGCAGTATTTT
>TRBD2|TRBJ2-7|many|TRBV10-1
CASSEAGRPYEQYF
TGCGCCAGCAGTGAAGCGGGGAGGCCCTACGAGCAGTACTTC
>-|TRBJ2-2|few|TRBV5-5
CASSLAGGYRVNTGELFF
TGTGCCAGCAGCTTGGCCGGTGGATACAGGGTGAACACCGGGGAGCTGTTTTTT